Listed here are 26 T cell receptor beta chains from one sample, sequenced in a study of blood T cell repertoires in COVID-19. Libraries were prepared by immunoSEQ multiplex PCR; TCRdb keeps only in-frame clonotypes and omits some of them. The sample lists over 100,000 clones, about 89% occurring once. Source material: peripheral blood. These receptors all stem from a man aged 60 to 69 with COVID-19, enrolled during active disease.

V is TRBV18 and J is TRBJ2-5, with 8 positions matching TRBD2. Germline V gene sequence: CDR1 KGHSH, CDR2 LQKENI. The CDR3 length is 14 residues. V shed 7 bases and J 4 bases; nucleotides not matched to a gene: 8. The CDR3 coding sequence is TGTGCCAGCTTGGGACTAGGGGACGGAGAGACCCAGTACTTC. Translating gives CASLGLGDGETQYF.

The chain has TRBV7-2 and TRBJ1-1; no definite D call. V lost 1 base and J 5 bases, leaving 11 bases between the germline ends. CDR3 length: 14 amino acids. Germline CDR1 is SGHTA and CDR2 is FQGNSA. The CDR3 DNA sequence: TGTGCCAGCAGCTTAGAAGTCGGGTGGACTGAAGCTTTCTTT. It translates to CASSLEVGWTEAFF.

The chain recombines TRBV3-1 (or the pseudogene TRBV3-2) with TRBJ1-2; D gene unclear. This CDR3 has 14 residues. Looked up from germline, CDR1 is LGHDT and CDR2 is YNNKEL (reference sequence). V lost 5 bases, J lost 6 bases, and 16 bases lay in between. The CDR3 loop reads CASSTRGVGNGYTF. CDR3 sequence (DNA): TGTGCCAGCAGCACTCGAGGAGTAGGAAATGGCTACACCTTC.

J is TRBJ2-3 and V is TRBV30; 8 bases are a match to TRBD2. Losses at the gene ends were 5 bases for V and 5 bases for J; bases not matched to a gene: 9. This CDR3 is built from 14 residues. Germline V gene sequence: CDR1 GTSNPN, CDR2 SVGIG (reference sequence). The CDR3 DNA reads as TGTGCCTGGGCGAGACGGGGGGGCCAAGATACGCAGTATTTT. Encoded protein: CAWARRGGQDTQYF.

The chain links TRBV7-3 to TRBJ1-1; D is perhaps TRBD1 (5 bases). This CDR3 has 15 residues. CDR1 SGHTA and CDR2 FQGTGA come from the germline V gene. V was pared by 5 bases and J by 5 bases, with 18 bases between. The CDR3 nucleotides are TGTGCCAGCAGCCTGGGGGGTGGTGGAAAGACTGAAGCTTTCTTT. As protein: CASSLGGGGKTEAFF. The entire variable domain, with the rest obtained from reference TRBV7-3 and TRBJ1-1, is as follows: GAGVSQTPSNKVTEKGKYVELRCDPISGHTALYWYRQSLGQGPEFLIYFQGTGAADDSGLPNDRFFAVRPEGSVSTLKIQRTERGDSAVYLCASSLGGGGKTEAFFGQGTRLTVV.

This chain links TRBV7-2 with TRBJ2-2, with D possibly being TRBD2 (7 bases). Trimming removed 1 base at V and 0 bases at J, with 12 bases between. The CDR3 has 17 amino acids. Germline V gene data show CDR1 as SGHTA and CDR2 as FQGNSA. Here the CDR3 reads CASSLVSGGTNTGELFF. The DNA for the CDR3 is TGTGCCAGCAGCTTAGTATCGGGGGGCACGAACACCGGGGAGCTGTTTTTT.

V is TRBV12-3 or TRBV12-4 and J is TRBJ2-5, with 8 bases lining up with TRBD1. The V segment lost 6 bases and the J segment 5 bases; nucleotides outside the gene matches: 5. The CDR3 has 13 residues. The CDR3 nucleotides read TGTGCCAGCAGAACGACAGGGGTGGAGACCCAGTACTTC. It encodes CASRTTGVETQYF.

V and J are TRBV30 and TRBJ1-6; no definite D call. CDR3 length equals 14 residues. CDR1 and CDR2 from the germline V gene are GTSNPN and SVGIG (reference sequence). The V end was cut by 3 bases, the J end by 1 base, with 7 bases between. The DNA for the CDR3 is TGTGCCTGGAGGCGTGGTTCCTATAATTCACCCCTCCACTTT. Its translation is CAWRRGSYNSPLHF.

This chain uses TRBV4-3 with TRBJ2-7; TRBD2 matches at 9 bases. Trimming removed 5 bases from V and 0 bases from J; junction bases left unmatched: 2. The CDR3 has 14 residues. From germline, CDR1 is LGHNA and CDR2 YSLEER. This CDR3 is CASSRTSDSYEQYF. CDR3 nucleotides: TGCGCCAGCAGCAGGACTAGCGACTCCTACGAGCAGTACTTC.

The genes are TRBV12-3 or TRBV12-4 and TRBJ1-5; D is unclear. The V end was cut by 7 bases, the J end by 6 bases, with 13 bases between. This CDR3 region has 13 residues. CDR3: CASKSGAIQPQHF. The CDR3 region has the DNA TGTGCCAGCAAAAGTGGAGCTATTCAGCCCCAGCATTTT.

This clone is a singleton in its sample. This chain uses TRBV9 with TRBJ2-1, with 9 bases identical to TRBD2. In germline, CDR1 is SGDLS, CDR2 YYNGEE. This CDR3 has 15 residues. With 3 bases clipped from V and 9 bases from J, the junction kept 10 bases outside the gene matches. CDR3 DNA: TGTGCCAGCAGCGGAAGAGCGGGGGGCCCGGTTGAGCAGTTCTTC. Amino acids: CASSGRAGGPVEQFF.

The gene calls are TRBV6-5 and TRBJ1-2; D perhaps matches TRBD1 (5 bases). Trimming cost V 7 bases and J 3 bases, with 12 bases left between them. This CDR3 is 13 amino acids long. The germline gives CDR1 MNHEY, CDR2 SVGAGI. The CDR3 DNA sequence: TGTGCCAGCATCTCGACGGGGGACTATGGCTACACCTTC. As protein: CASISTGDYGYTF.

The sample holds a few counts of this clone. This sequence joins TRBV3-1 (or the pseudogene TRBV3-2) and TRBJ1-2, with 9 bases that match TRBD1. The V gene end was trimmed by 8 bases and the J gene end by 6 bases; junction bases not matched to a gene: 13. This CDR3 spans 15 amino acids. Germline V lookup: CDR1 LGHDT, CDR2 YNNKEL (reference sequence). CDR3 nucleotides: TGTGCCAGCTTCAAACCGGGACAGGGCAGACATGGCTACACCTTC. Its protein is CASFKPGQGRHGYTF.

This clone showed up just a few times. The chain uses TRBV30 and TRBJ2-7, with 9 bases identical to TRBD1. V lost 0 bases, J lost 6 bases, and 12 bases stayed unmatched. CDR3 size: 16 residues. CDR1 GTSNPN and CDR2 SVGIG come from the germline V gene (reference sequence). The CDR3 region is CAWSVFLTGGIGEQYF. The CDR3 DNA sequence: TGTGCCTGGAGTGTATTCCTTACAGGGGGCATCGGCGAGCAGTACTTC.

This clone was picked up one time. As DNA, the CDR3 is TGTGCCAGCAGTCGGACAGGGGATCTATTTTCTGAAGCTTTCTTT. Its translation is CASSRTGDLFSEAFF. The chain links TRBV6-6 to TRBJ1-1; 9 nucleotides line up with TRBD1. The CDR3 sequence is 15 residues long. Germline V gene data show CDR1 as MNHNY and CDR2 as SVGAGI (reference sequence). The V and J ends lost 5 bases and 6 bases, in that order; junction bases with no gene match: 10.

The rearrangement links TRBV5-5 to TRBJ1-1; D ambiguous. The V end was cut by 5 bases, the J end by 1 base, with 3 bases between. Per the germline V gene, CDR1 is SGHKS and CDR2 is YYEKEE (reference sequence). The CDR3 consists of 11 residues. The CDR3 spells CASRRNTEAFF. CDR3 coding DNA: TGTGCCAGCAGGAGGAACACTGAAGCTTTCTTT.

The CDR3 reads CASSLNRARDGYTF. The CDR3 DNA follows: TGTGCCAGCAGCTTAAACAGGGCGAGGGATGGCTACACCTTC. V gene TRBV11-2 combines with J gene TRBJ1-2; D is possibly TRBD1 (6 bases). The V and J ends lost 2 bases and 6 bases respectively, with 13 bases between them. The CDR3 is 14 residues long. Germline V CDR1 and CDR2: SGHAT, FQNNGV.

With regard to this clone: Other nucleotide sequences from this sample produce the same CDR3. CDR3 amino acids: CASSPRTGNYEQYF. CDR3 coding DNA: TGCGCCAGCAGCCCACGGACAGGAAACTACGAGCAGTACTTC. The V call is TRBV5-1, the J call TRBJ2-7; TRBD1 aligns across 7 bases. With 4 bases clipped from V and 3 bases from J, the junction kept 7 bases outside the gene matches. The V gene's germline CDR1 is SGHRS and CDR2 YFSETQ. The CDR3 runs 14 residues.

This rearrangement joins TRBV27 to TRBJ2-7; D perhaps matches TRBD1 (5 bases). V was pared by 6 bases and J by 0 bases, with 12 bases between. Germline-derived CDR1 and CDR2 are MNHEY and SMNVEV (reference sequence). There are 14 residues in the CDR3. The CDR3 sequence is CASSQGLLSYEQYF. For the CDR3, the DNA is TGTGCCAGCAGCCAGGGCCTACTCTCCTACGAGCAGTACTTC.

This clone was observed a handful of times. The rearrangement joins TRBV24-1 to TRBJ1-4; 12 bases line up with TRBD1. Germline assignment: CDR1 KGHDR and CDR2 SFDVKD. With 4 bases clipped from V and 8 bases from J, the junction kept 13 bases outside the gene matches. This CDR3 is 18 amino acids long. CDR3 DNA: TGTGCCACCAGTGACCGGGACAGGGGGCGGTCCGAGGACGAAAAACTGTTTTTT. Amino acid sequence: CATSDRDRGRSEDEKLFF.

V gene TRBV7-9 combines with J gene TRBJ2-2; TRBD1 is a possible D gene (6 bases). The CDR3 consists of 14 residues. Per the germline V gene, CDR1 is SEHNR and CDR2 is FQNEAQ (reference sequence). Trimming took 5 bases from V and 6 from J, leaving 13 bases between them. CDR3 residues: CASSPQAGAGELFF. CDR3 bases: TGTGCCAGCAGCCCTCAGGCAGGGGCCGGGGAGCTGTTTTTT. Complete variable domain (other parts from reference TRBV7-9 and TRBJ2-2): DTGVSQNPRHKITKRGQNVTFRCDPISEHNRLYWYRQTLGQGPEFLTYFQNEAQLEKSRLLSDRFSAERPKGSFSTLEIQRTEQGDSAMYLCASSPQAGAGELFFGEGSRLTVL.

The chain couples TRBV5-1 to TRBJ2-5, with 13 bases identical to TRBD2. The CDR3 loop spans 17 amino acids. Germline V gene sequence: CDR1 SGHRS, CDR2 YFSETQ. Losses at the gene ends were 4 bases for V and 3 bases for J; bases not matched to a gene: 9. The CDR3 sequence is CASSLRLAGGLKETQYF. The CDR3 DNA sequence: TGCGCCAGCAGCCTCCGACTAGCGGGGGGCCTGAAAGAGACCCAGTACTTC.

The chain is built from TRBV7-9 and TRBJ2-7, with 8 bases aligning to TRBD1. CDR1 and CDR2 (germline): SEHNR, FQNEAQ (reference sequence). This CDR3 has 15 amino acids. With 3 bases clipped from V and 5 bases from J, the junction kept 9 bases outside the gene matches. CDR3 sequence: CASSLGDRGRDEQYF. The CDR3 nucleotides are TGTGCCAGCAGCTTGGGAGACAGGGGTAGAGACGAGCAGTACTTC.

J is TRBJ2-3 and V is TRBV5-5; possible D gene TRBD1, 6 bases. Germline assignment: CDR1 SGHKS and CDR2 YYEKEE (reference sequence). The CDR3 is 17 residues long. V was trimmed by 2 bases and J by 1 base, leaving 17 bases between them. For the CDR3, the DNA is TGTGCCAGCAGCTTTACAATAGGGGGTCTGGGCACAGATACGCAGTATTTT. Translated: CASSFTIGGLGTDTQYF.

The chain uses TRBV19 and TRBJ2-5; TRBD2 matches 15 bases. CDR1 is LNHDA and CDR2 is SQIVND in the germline V gene (reference sequence). Trimming took 6 bases from V and 1 from J; bases not matched to a gene: 3. The length of the CDR3 is 16 residues. The CDR3 loop is CASSLGLAGGQETQYF. CDR3 in DNA: TGTGCCAGTAGCCTGGGACTAGCGGGGGGCCAAGAGACCCAGTACTTC.

The V and J genes are TRBV6-5 and TRBJ2-1; 8 bases align to TRBD2. CDR1 and CDR2 (germline): MNHEY, SVGAGI. The CDR3 loop spans 15 amino acids. The V gene end was trimmed by 6 bases and the J gene end by 2 bases; junction bases not matched to a gene: 6. DNA for the CDR3: TGTGCCAGCAGAGTAACAGCGGGGGCCTACAATGAGCAGTTCTTC. Encoded protein: CASRVTAGAYNEQFF.